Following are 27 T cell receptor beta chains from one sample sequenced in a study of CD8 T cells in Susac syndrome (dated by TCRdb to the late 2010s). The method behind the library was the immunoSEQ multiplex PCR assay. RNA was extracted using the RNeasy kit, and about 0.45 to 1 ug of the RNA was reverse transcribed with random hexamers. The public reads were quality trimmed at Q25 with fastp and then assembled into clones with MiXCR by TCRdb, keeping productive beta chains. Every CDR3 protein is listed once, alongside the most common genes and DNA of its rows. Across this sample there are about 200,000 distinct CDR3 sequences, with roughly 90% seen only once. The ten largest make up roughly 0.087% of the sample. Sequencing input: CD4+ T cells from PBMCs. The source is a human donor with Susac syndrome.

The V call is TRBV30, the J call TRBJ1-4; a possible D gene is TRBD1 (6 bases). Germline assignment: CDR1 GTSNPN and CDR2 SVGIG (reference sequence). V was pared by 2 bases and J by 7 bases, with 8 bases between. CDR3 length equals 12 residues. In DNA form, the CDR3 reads TGTGCCTGGAGTAAAGGGGGTGAAAAACTGTTTTTT. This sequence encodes CAWSKGGEKLFF.

CDR3 DNA sequence: TGCGCCAGCAGCTTGTGGCTAGCGGGAGTCGATGAGCAGTTCTTC. Amino acid sequence: CASSLWLAGVDEQFF. The genes are TRBV5-1 and TRBJ2-1, with TRBD2 matching over 10 bases. The germline CDR1 and CDR2 sequences are SGHRS and YFSETQ. J gave up 8 bases and V 1 base, and 6 bases lay outside the gene matches. The CDR3 runs 15 residues.

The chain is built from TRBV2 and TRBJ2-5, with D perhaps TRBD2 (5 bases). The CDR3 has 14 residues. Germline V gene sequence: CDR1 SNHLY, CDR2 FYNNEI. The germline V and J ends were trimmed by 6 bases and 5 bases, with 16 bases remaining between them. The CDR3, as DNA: TGTGCCAGCAGGAGGGCTAGAGTGATGGAGACCCAGTACTTC. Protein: CASRRARVMETQYF.

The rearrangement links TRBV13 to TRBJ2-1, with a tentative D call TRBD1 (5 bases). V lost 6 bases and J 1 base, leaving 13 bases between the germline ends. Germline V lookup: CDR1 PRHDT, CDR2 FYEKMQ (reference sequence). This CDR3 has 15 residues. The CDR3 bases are TGTGCCAGCAGGGCCGCCAGGGCGTCCTACAATGAGCAGTTCTTC. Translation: CASRAARASYNEQFF.

The CDR3 reads CASRRTQTGKNQPQHF. CDR3 nucleotide sequence: TGTGCCAGCAGACGTACCCAAACAGGGAAGAATCAGCCCCAGCATTTT. The V call is TRBV28, the J call TRBJ1-5, with D perhaps matching TRBD1 (6 bases). The CDR3 spans 16 residues. V shed 6 bases and J shed 4 bases, with 19 bases lying between them. Germline CDR1 reads MDHEN; CDR2 reads SYDVKM.

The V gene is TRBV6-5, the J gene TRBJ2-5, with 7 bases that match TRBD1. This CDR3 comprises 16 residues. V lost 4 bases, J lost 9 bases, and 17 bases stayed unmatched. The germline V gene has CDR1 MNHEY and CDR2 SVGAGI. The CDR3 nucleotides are TGTGCCAGCAGTTTCGAAACCGGGACAACGCAGGGGGCCCAGTACTTC. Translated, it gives CASSFETGTTQGAQYF.

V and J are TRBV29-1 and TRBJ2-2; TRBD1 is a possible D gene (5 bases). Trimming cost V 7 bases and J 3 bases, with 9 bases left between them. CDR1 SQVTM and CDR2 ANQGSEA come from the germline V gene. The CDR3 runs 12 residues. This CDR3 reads CSARQHTGELFF. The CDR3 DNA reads TGCAGCGCACGACAGCACACCGGGGAGCTGTTTTTT.

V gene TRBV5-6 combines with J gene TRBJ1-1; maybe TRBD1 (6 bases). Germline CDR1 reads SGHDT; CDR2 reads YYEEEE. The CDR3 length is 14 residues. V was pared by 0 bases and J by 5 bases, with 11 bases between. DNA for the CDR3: TGTGCCAGCAGCTTGGTGGGGGCGCGGACTGAAGCTTTCTTT. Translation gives CASSLVGARTEAFF.

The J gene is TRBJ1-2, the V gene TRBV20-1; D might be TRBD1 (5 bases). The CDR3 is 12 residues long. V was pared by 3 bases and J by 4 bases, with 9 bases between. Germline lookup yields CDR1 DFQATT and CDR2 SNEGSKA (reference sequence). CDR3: CSARVGTYGYTF. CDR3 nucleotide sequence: TGCAGTGCTAGGGTCGGGACCTATGGCTACACCTTC.

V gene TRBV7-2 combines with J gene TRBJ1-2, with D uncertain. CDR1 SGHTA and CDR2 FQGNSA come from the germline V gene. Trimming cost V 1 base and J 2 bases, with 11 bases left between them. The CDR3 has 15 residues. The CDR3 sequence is CASSLGSGLNYGYTF. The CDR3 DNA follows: TGTGCCAGCAGCTTAGGGTCGGGGTTAAACTATGGCTACACCTTC.

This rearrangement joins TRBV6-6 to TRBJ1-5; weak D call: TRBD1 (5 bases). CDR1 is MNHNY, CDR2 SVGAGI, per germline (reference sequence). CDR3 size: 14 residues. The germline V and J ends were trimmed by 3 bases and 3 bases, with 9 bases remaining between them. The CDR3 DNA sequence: TGTGCCAGCAGTTATGGGGCCCTCAATCAGCCCCAGCATTTT. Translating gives CASSYGALNQPQHF.

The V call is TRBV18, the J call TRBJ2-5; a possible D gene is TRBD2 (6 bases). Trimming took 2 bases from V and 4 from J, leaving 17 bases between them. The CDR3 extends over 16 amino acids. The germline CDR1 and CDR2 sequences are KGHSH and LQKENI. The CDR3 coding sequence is TGTGCCAGCTCACCATCAGCCATGACTAGGGGAGAGACCCAGTACTTC. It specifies CASSPSAMTRGETQYF.

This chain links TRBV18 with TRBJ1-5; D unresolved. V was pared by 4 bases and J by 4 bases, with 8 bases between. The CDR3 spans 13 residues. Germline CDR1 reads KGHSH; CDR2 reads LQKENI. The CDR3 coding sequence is TGTGCCAGCTCACGGACGGAAAATCAGCCCCAGCATTTT. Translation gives CASSRTENQPQHF.

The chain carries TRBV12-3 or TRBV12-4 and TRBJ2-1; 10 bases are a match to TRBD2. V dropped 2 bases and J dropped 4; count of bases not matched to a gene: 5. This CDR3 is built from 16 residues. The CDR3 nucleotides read TGTGCCAGCAGTTTATGGAGCGGGGGGGTGTACAATGAGCAGTTCTTC. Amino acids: CASSLWSGGVYNEQFF.

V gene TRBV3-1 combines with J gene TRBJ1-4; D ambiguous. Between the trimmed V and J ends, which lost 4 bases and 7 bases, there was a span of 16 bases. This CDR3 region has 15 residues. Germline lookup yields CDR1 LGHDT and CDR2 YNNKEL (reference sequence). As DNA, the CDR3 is TGTGCCAGCAGCCGGAGACTAGATCCGGGTGAAAAACTGTTTTTT. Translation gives CASSRRLDPGEKLFF.

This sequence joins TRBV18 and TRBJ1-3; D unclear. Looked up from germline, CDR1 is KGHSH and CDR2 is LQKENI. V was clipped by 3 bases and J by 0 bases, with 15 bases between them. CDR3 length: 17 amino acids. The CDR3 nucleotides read TGTGCCAGCTCACCTTCCTTGACGGAAATCTCTGGAAACACCATATATTTT. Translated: CASSPSLTEISGNTIYF.

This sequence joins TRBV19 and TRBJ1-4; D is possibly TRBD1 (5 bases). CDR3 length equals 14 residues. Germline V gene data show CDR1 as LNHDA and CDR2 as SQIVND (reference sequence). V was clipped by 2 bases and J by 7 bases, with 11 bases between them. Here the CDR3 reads CASSIPGPPEKLFF. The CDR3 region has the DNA TGTGCCAGTAGTATACCGGGACCTCCTGAAAAACTGTTTTTT.

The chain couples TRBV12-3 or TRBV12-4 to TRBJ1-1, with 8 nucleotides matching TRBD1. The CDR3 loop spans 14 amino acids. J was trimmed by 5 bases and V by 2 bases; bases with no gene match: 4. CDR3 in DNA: TGTGCCAGCAGTTTACAGGGGGCGCAGACTGAAGCTTTCTTT. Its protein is CASSLQGAQTEAFF.

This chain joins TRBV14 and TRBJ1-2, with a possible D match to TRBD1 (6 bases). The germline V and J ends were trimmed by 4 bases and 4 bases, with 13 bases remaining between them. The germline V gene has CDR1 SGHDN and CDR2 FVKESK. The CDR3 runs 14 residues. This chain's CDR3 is CASSPLRGGYGYTF. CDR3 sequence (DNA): TGTGCCAGCAGCCCCCTGAGAGGGGGCTATGGCTACACCTTC.

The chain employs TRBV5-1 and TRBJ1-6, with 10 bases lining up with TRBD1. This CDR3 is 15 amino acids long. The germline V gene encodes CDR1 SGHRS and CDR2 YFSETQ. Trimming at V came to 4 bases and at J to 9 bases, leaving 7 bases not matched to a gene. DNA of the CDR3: TGCGCCAGCAGCCCCTGGACAGGGGGGACTTCACCCCTCCACTTT. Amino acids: CASSPWTGGTSPLHF.

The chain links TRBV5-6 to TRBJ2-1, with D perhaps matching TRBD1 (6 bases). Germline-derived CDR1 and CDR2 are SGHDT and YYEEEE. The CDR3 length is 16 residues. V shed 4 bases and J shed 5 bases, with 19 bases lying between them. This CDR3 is CASSPLGSRGNNEQFF. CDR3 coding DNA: TGTGCCAGCAGCCCCCTGGGGTCCAGGGGTAACAATGAGCAGTTCTTC. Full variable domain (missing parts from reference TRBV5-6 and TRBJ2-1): DAGVTQSPTHLIKTRGQQVTLRCSPKSGHDTVSWYQQALGQGPQFIFQYYEEEERQRGNFPDRFSGHQFPNYSSELNVNALLLGDSALYLCASSPLGSRGNNEQFFGPGTRLTVL.

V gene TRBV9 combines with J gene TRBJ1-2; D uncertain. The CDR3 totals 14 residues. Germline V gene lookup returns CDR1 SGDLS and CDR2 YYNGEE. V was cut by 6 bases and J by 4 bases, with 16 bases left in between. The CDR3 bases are TGTGCCAGCACCCGAATGGAAAGCCCCTATGGCTACACCTTC. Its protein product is CASTRMESPYGYTF.

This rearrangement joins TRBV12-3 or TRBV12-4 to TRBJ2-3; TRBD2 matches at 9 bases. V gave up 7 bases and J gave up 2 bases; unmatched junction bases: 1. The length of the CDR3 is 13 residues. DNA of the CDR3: TGTGCCAGCAAGCGGGGGGACACAGATACGCAGTATTTT. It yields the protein CASKRGDTDTQYF.

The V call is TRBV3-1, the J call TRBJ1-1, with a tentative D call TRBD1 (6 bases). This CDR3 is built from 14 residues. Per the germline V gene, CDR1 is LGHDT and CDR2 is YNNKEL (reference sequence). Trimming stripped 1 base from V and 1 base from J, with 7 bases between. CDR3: CASSQARGNTEAFF. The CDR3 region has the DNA TGTGCCAGCAGCCAAGCCAGGGGGAACACTGAAGCTTTCTTT.

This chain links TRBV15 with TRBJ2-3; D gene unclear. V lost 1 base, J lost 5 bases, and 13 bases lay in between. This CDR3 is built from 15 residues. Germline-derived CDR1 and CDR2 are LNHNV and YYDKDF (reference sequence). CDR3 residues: CATSRGADVLDTQYF. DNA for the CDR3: TGTGCCACCAGCAGAGGGGCGGATGTCTTAGATACGCAGTATTTT.

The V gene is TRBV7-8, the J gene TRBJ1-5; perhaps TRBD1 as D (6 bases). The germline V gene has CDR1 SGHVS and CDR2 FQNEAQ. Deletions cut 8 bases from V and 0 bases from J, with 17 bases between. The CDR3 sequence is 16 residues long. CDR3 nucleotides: TGTGCCAGCTCCAAACGGACAGCAAATAGCAATCAGCCCCAGCATTTT. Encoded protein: CASSKRTANSNQPQHF.

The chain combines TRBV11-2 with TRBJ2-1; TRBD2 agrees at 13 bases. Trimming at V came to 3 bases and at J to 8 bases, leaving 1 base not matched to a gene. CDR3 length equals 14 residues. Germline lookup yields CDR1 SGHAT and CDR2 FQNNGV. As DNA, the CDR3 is TGTGCCAGCAGCTTGGGACTAGCGGGACATGAGCAGTTCTTC. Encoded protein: CASSLGLAGHEQFF.